This T cell receptor beta chain is drawn from a study of shared clonotypes between healthy human individuals. Method: immunoSEQ multiplex PCR; TCRdb's copy keeps in-frame clones and lacks some. This table holds under 750,000 clones, 55% to 80% found once. The receptor was isolated from a woman aged 30 to 39 in good health. The sample taken for sequencing was memory CD4+ T cells sorted from blood. The subset here: CD45RA-negative fraction.

CDR3 sequence (DNA): TGTGCCAGCAGCTTAGGAGGATACGGGACAGGGACGAACACCGGGGAGCTGTTTTTT. The encoded protein is CASSLGGYGTGTNTGELFF. The chain combines TRBV7-9 with TRBJ2-2, with 9 bases lining up with TRBD1. V trimming: 1 base; J trimming: 0 bases; junction bases outside the gene matches: 9. This CDR3 has 19 amino acids. The germline gives CDR1 SEHNR, CDR2 FQNEAQ (reference sequence).